Following are 29 T cell receptor beta chains from one sample sequenced in a study of cytomegalovirus exposure and HLA in healthy donors. The PCR used 60 Vbeta and 13 Jbeta primers. Libraries were prepared by immunoSEQ multiplex PCR; TCRdb keeps only in-frame clonotypes and omits some of them. The table shows tens of thousands of clones, with 77% occurring only once. Sample: PBMCs. Receptor source: a male donor in good health and CMV-seropositive.

This clone was recorded a few times. This rearrangement joins TRBV4-3 to TRBJ2-7; D not resolved. Germline CDR1 reads LGHNA; CDR2 reads YSLEER. V gave up 0 bases and J gave up 1 base, with 10 bases separating them. The CDR3 loop spans 15 amino acids. This CDR3 reads CASSQDLASSYEQYF. The CDR3 DNA follows: TGCGCCAGCAGCCAAGATTTGGCTAGTTCCTACGAGCAGTACTTC.

Turning to this clone: Different DNA sequences within this sample yield the same CDR3. CDR3 bases: TGTGCCAGCAGCGTGGGACTTTCCTACGAGCAGTACTTC. It codes for CASSVGLSYEQYF. The chain recombines TRBV9 with TRBJ2-7; D perhaps matches TRBD2 (6 bases). V was pared by 2 bases and J by 1 base, with 7 bases between. Per germline, CDR1 SGDLS and CDR2 YYNGEE. The CDR3 covers 13 residues.

This clone has just one count. The chain links TRBV6-5 to TRBJ2-5; D is perhaps TRBD1 (5 bases). The DNA end is more similar to TRBJ2-7, so the J call may be wrong. The CDR3 length is 16 residues. Germline CDR1 and CDR2: MNHEY and SVGAGI. In DNA form, the CDR3 reads TGTGCCAGCAGTTACAGTTCGACAGTACCCTCCTACGAGCAGTACTTC. Residues: CASSYSSTVPSYEQYF.

The chain couples TRBV2 to TRBJ2-7, with 9 bases fitting TRBD2. CDR3 length equals 14 residues. CDR1 is SNHLY, CDR2 FYNNEI, per germline. The J segment lost 5 bases and the V segment lost 4 bases, leaving 6 bases of the junction unmatched. The CDR3 sequence is CASSGGGDIHEQYF. The CDR3 coding sequence is TGTGCCAGCAGTGGCGGGGGGGATATCCACGAGCAGTACTTC.

This clone was found once. The rearrangement links TRBV25-1 to TRBJ2-3, with D possibly matching TRBD2 (6 bases). Trimming removed 2 bases from V and 7 bases from J, with 10 bases in between. The CDR3 covers 13 residues. Germline V gene lookup returns CDR1 MGHDK and CDR2 SYGVNS. Here the CDR3 DNA reads TGTGCCAGCAGTGAAGCGGGGTTAAATACGCAGTATTTT. Translating gives CASSEAGLNTQYF.

The genes are TRBV18 and TRBJ1-3; D unresolved. Between the trimmed V and J ends, which lost 6 bases and 0 bases, there was a span of 18 bases. Per the germline V gene, CDR1 is KGHSH and CDR2 is LQKENI. The CDR3 sequence is 17 residues long. In DNA form, the CDR3 reads TGTGCCAGCTCCCCCACGGAGGGTTTTAGCTCTGGAAACACCATATATTTT. Amino acid sequence: CASSPTEGFSSGNTIYF.

The chain uses TRBV5-4 and TRBJ1-2; tentatively, D is TRBD1 (6 bases). Germline-derived CDR1 and CDR2 are SGHNT and YYREEE (reference sequence). The V gene lost 5 bases and the J gene lost 5 bases, with 16 bases spanning the gap. The CDR3 extends over 14 amino acids. CDR3 nucleotides: TGTGCCAGCAGTACAACCGGGACACTTTATGGCTACACCTTC. This sequence encodes CASSTTGTLYGYTF.

The chain employs TRBV7-9 and TRBJ1-1; D might be TRBD1 (6 bases). Trimming stripped 1 base from V and 5 bases from J, with 11 bases between. Germline loops: CDR1 SEHNR, CDR2 FQNEAQ (reference sequence). The CDR3 contains 14 residues. DNA of the CDR3: TGTGCCAGCAGCTTAGAAGGGGGGGGGACTGAAGCTTTCTTT. Amino acids: CASSLEGGGTEAFF.

V gene TRBV5-1 combines with J gene TRBJ2-7; 8 nucleotides line up with TRBD2. The ends lost 4 bases at V and 2 bases at J; junction bases unmatched: 11. The CDR3 extends over 16 amino acids. CDR1 and CDR2 from the germline V gene are SGHRS and YFSETQ. This chain's CDR3 is CASSPYSGELTYEQYF. CDR3 coding DNA: TGCGCCAGCAGCCCCTATAGCGGGGAGCTGACCTACGAGCAGTACTTC.

Here the CDR3 reads CASSLDPQTRSGEQYF. CDR3 DNA sequence: TGTGCCAGCAGCTTAGACCCTCAGACACGTTCTGGCGAGCAGTACTTC. The rearrangement joins TRBV7-9 to TRBJ2-5; D is uncertain. The DNA end is more similar to TRBJ2-7, so the J call may be wrong. The CDR3 covers 16 residues. Germline V gene sequence: CDR1 SEHNR, CDR2 FQNEAQ (reference sequence).

This clone came up a few times. The V call is TRBV13, the J call TRBJ1-1, with D hard to call. The germline gives CDR1 PRHDT, CDR2 FYEKMQ (reference sequence). The CDR3 runs to 16 residues. The V end lost 9 bases, the J end lost 0 bases, and 20 bases lay between the germline ends. In DNA, the CDR3 is TGTGCCAGTGACGGCCGAGGCCGAACTATGAACACTGAAGCTTTCTTT. It yields the protein CASDGRGRTMNTEAFF.

V usage is TRBV27 and J usage is TRBJ1-4; 8 bases agree with TRBD1. Germline lookup yields CDR1 MNHEY and CDR2 SMNVEV (reference sequence). The junction had 10 bases not matched to a gene; V was cut back by 5 bases and J by 8 bases. The CDR3 consists of 15 residues. The CDR3 reads CASSTGQGKLEKLFF. CDR3 in DNA: TGTGCCAGCAGTACCGGACAGGGAAAGTTGGAAAAACTGTTTTTT.

The chain employs TRBV30 and TRBJ1-1, with D possibly matching TRBD1 (5 bases). Germline CDR1 reads GTSNPN; CDR2 reads SVGIG (reference sequence). This CDR3 comprises 12 residues. This CDR3 is CAGTGGRGEAFF. The CDR3 nucleotides read TGTGCGGGTACGGGCGGGAGGGGCGAAGCTTTCTTT.

This clone showed up just once. This sequence joins TRBV5-6 and TRBJ1-5, with TRBD1 as a possible D gene (5 bases). The germline CDR1 and CDR2 sequences are SGHDT and YYEEEE. V gave up 0 bases and J gave up 5 bases, with 12 bases separating them. This CDR3 is 15 amino acids long. Here the CDR3 DNA reads TGTGCCAGCAGCTTGGCCAACGGGGGAGATCAGCCCCAGCATTTT. Its protein is CASSLANGGDQPQHF.

This clone was seen ten or more times. V and J are TRBV6-4 and TRBJ2-6, with D possibly being TRBD1 (6 bases). Germline loops: CDR1 MRHNA, CDR2 SNTAGT. The V end lost 5 bases, the J end lost 0 bases, and 8 bases lay between the germline ends. This CDR3 spans 15 amino acids. The CDR3 nucleotides are TGTGCCAGCAGTATGGACAGCTCTGGGGCCAACGTCCTGACTTTC. It is translated as CASSMDSSGANVLTF.

The gene calls are TRBV30 and TRBJ2-3, with D possibly matching TRBD2 (6 bases). Per germline, CDR1 GTSNPN and CDR2 SVGIG (reference sequence). The V gene lost 2 bases and the J gene lost 6 bases, with 9 bases spanning the gap. CDR3 length equals 12 residues. Written as DNA, the CDR3 is TGTGCCTGGAGTCCCCGGGGGGATACGCAGTATTTT. This sequence encodes CAWSPRGDTQYF.

The chain combines TRBV19 with TRBJ1-1, with 9 positions matching TRBD1. Germline CDR1 and CDR2: LNHDA and SQIVND (reference sequence). CDR3 length: 14 residues. V shed 4 bases and J 5 bases; nucleotides not matched to a gene: 5. The CDR3 bases are TGTGCCAGTAGTAGTGGGACAGGGTCGACTGAAGCTTTCTTT. It codes for CASSSGTGSTEAFF.

J is TRBJ2-2 and V is TRBV10-2; 15 bases map to TRBD2. This CDR3 has 19 amino acids. Germline CDR1 and CDR2: WSHSY and SAAADI. The J segment lost 6 bases and the V segment lost 4 bases, leaving 12 bases of the junction unmatched. The CDR3 here is CASSGRTSGGARRSGELFF. As DNA, the CDR3 is TGCGCCAGCAGTGGGCGGACTAGCGGGGGGGCCCGTCGGTCCGGGGAGCTGTTTTTT.

The CDR3 bases are TGTGCCAGCAGTGAGGGTCTTCCCGACAGGGGGCTCGGGGAGCTGTTTTTT. Residues: CASSEGLPDRGLGELFF. The chain uses TRBV6-1 and TRBJ2-2; 10 bases agree with TRBD1. Germline assignment: CDR1 MNHNS and CDR2 SASEGT. V lost 3 bases, J lost 7 bases, and 11 bases stayed unmatched. The CDR3 is made up of 17 amino acids.

This chain uses TRBV30 with TRBJ1-5; D is possibly TRBD1 (6 bases). Trimming shortened V by 2 bases and J by 0 bases, and 11 bases separated the two germline ends. The CDR3 runs 15 residues. The germline V gene encodes CDR1 GTSNPN and CDR2 SVGIG (reference sequence). CDR3 sequence reads: CAWSSPGDSNQPQHF. In DNA form, the CDR3 reads TGTGCCTGGAGTTCCCCAGGGGATAGCAATCAGCCCCAGCATTTT. The variable domain in full, completed from reference TRBV30 and TRBJ1-5, reads SQTIHQWPATLVQPVGSPLSLECTVEGTSNPNLYWYRQAAGRGLQLLFYSVGIGQISSEVPQNLSASRPQDRQFILSSKKLLLSDSGFYLCAWSSPGDSNQPQHFGDGTRLSIL.

V is TRBV10-3 and J is TRBJ1-2; D gene uncertain. Germline V lookup: CDR1 ENHRY, CDR2 SYGVKD. The V gene lost 1 base and the J gene lost 7 bases, with 16 bases spanning the gap. The CDR3 totals 15 residues. For the CDR3, the DNA is TGTGCCATCAGTGAGTTGGGAGGCAGGAACCCTGGCTACACCTTC. Its translation is CAISELGGRNPGYTF.

The rearrangement uses TRBV7-9 and TRBJ1-2; weak D call: TRBD1 (6 bases). The germline V gene encodes CDR1 SEHNR and CDR2 FQNEAQ (reference sequence). The length of the CDR3 is 15 residues. V lost 5 bases and J 3 bases, leaving 16 bases between the germline ends. The CDR3 reads CASSAAGDGDYGYTF. As DNA, the CDR3 is TGTGCCAGCAGCGCAGCAGGGGATGGAGACTATGGCTACACCTTC. The whole variable domain, filled in from reference TRBV7-9 and TRBJ1-2, reads DTGVSQNPRHKITKRGQNVTFRCDPISEHNRLYWYRQTLGQGPEFLTYFQNEAQLEKSRLLSDRFSAERPKGSFSTLEIQRTEQGDSAMYLCASSAAGDGDYGYTFGSGTRLTVV.

The chain combines TRBV27 with TRBJ1-1, with D uncertain. This CDR3 is built from 13 residues. CDR1 is MNHEY and CDR2 is SMNVEV in the germline V gene (reference sequence). Trimming stripped 2 bases from V and 1 base from J, with 5 bases between. CDR3: CASSLRGNTEAFF. In nucleotides, the CDR3 is TGTGCCAGCAGTTTACGGGGGAACACTGAAGCTTTCTTT.

As to this clone: Within the sample, other DNA sequences also encode this same CDR3. V is TRBV28 and J is TRBJ1-2, with 8 bases that match TRBD1. The length of the CDR3 is 12 residues. J was trimmed by 2 bases and V by 8 bases; bases with no gene match: 1. Germline-derived CDR1 and CDR2 are MDHEN and SYDVKM. CDR3 nucleotide sequence: TGTGCCAGCCGGACAGGGAACTATGGCTACACCTTC. Translated: CASRTGNYGYTF.

This clone was counted only a few times. The chain is built from TRBV28 and TRBJ1-4; no firm D call. The ends were cut back, 3 bases at V and 4 bases at J, with 12 bases in the middle. Germline CDR1 reads MDHEN; CDR2 reads SYDVKM. This CDR3 has 15 amino acids. The CDR3, as DNA: TGTGCCAGCAGTTTCCTTGCAGATGATAATGAAAAACTGTTTTTT. Protein product: CASSFLADDNEKLFF. The entire variable domain, with the rest obtained from reference TRBV28 and TRBJ1-4, is as follows: DVKVTQSSRYLVKRTGEKVFLECVQDMDHENMFWYRQDPGLGLRLIYFSYDVKMKEKGDIPEGYSVSREKKERFSLILESASTNQTSMYLCASSFLADDNEKLFFGSGTQLSVL.

The chain is built from TRBV5-4 and TRBJ2-3; 14 nucleotides agree with TRBD2. Germline lookup yields CDR1 SGHNT and CDR2 YYREEE (reference sequence). J lost 3 bases, V lost 3 bases, and 9 bases had no gene match. This CDR3 comprises 18 residues. CDR3 nucleotides: TGTGCCAGCAGCTCGGGACTAGCGGGGGCGCTGCAAACAGATACGCAGTATTTT. It translates to CASSSGLAGALQTDTQYF.

The chain uses TRBV6-5 and TRBJ2-3, with 10 positions matching TRBD2. The CDR3 loop spans 16 amino acids. Germline lookup yields CDR1 MNHEY and CDR2 SVGAGI. Losses at the gene ends were 2 bases for V and 4 bases for J; bases not matched to a gene: 6. CDR3 sequence reads: CASSYGLAGASDTQYF. CDR3 DNA: TGTGCCAGCAGTTACGGGCTAGCGGGGGCCTCAGATACGCAGTATTTT.

The chain uses TRBV6-1 and TRBJ1-1, with no clear D. Trimming shortened V by 7 bases and J by 0 bases, and 9 bases separated the two germline ends. The CDR3 runs 13 residues. Germline lookup yields CDR1 MNHNS and CDR2 SASEGT. The CDR3 region has the DNA TGTGCCAGCACGTCCGGGTTGAACACTGAAGCTTTCTTT. This encodes CASTSGLNTEAFF.

The chain joins TRBV5-4 to TRBJ2-5, with a possible D match to TRBD2 (5 bases). CDR1 is SGHNT, CDR2 YYREEE, per germline (reference sequence). The germline V and J ends were trimmed by 0 bases and 2 bases, with 14 bases remaining between them. The CDR3 loop spans 16 amino acids. The CDR3 spells CASSLAGMVDQETQYF. The CDR3 DNA reads TGTGCCAGCAGCTTGGCGGGGATGGTCGATCAAGAGACCCAGTACTTC.